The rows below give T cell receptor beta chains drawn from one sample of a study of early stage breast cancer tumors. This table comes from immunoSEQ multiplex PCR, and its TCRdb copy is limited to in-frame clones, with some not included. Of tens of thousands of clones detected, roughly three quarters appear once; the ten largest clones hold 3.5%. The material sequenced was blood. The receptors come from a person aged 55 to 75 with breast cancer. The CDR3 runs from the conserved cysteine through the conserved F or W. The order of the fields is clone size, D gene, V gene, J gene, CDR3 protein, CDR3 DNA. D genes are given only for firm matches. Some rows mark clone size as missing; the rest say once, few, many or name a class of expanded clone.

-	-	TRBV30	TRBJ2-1	CAWSRNEQFF	TGTGCCTGGAGTCGGAATGAGCAGTTCTTC
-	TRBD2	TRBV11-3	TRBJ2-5	CASSRGVGLQETQYF	TGTGCCAGCAGCCGGGGGGTTGGTCTACAAGAGACCCAGTACTTC
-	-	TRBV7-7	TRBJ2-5	CASSSTRQETQYF	TGTGCTAGCAGCTCGACACGACAAGAGACCCAGTACTTC
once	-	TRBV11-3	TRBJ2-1	CASSLGGPIYNEQFF	TGTGCCAGCAGCTTAGGGGGGCCGATATACAATGAGCAGTTCTTC
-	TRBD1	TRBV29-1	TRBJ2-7	CSAGDRGYEQYF	TGCAGCGCAGGGGACAGGGGATACGAGCAGTACTTC
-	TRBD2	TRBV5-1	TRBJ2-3	CASSSTVSGGGTDTQYF	TGCGCCAGCAGCTCGACCGTTAGCGGGGGGGGCACAGATACGCAGTATTTT
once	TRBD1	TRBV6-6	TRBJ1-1	CASSYSRDRAAFF	TGTGCCAGCAGTTACTCCCGGGACAGGGCAGCTTTCTTT
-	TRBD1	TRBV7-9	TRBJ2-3	CASSKNRGPDTQYF	TGTGCCAGCAGCAAAAACAGGGGGCCCGATACGCAGTATTTT
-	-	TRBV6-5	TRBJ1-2	CASRLDSVYGYTF	TGTGCCAGCAGACTAGACAGCGTCTATGGCTACACCTTC
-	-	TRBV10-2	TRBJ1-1	CASSFSRGTEAFF	TGCGCCAGCAGCTTTAGCCGGGGAACTGAAGCTTTCTTT
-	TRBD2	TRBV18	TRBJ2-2	CASSPDPAGDGELFF	TGTGCCAGCTCACCGGACCCAGCGGGAGACGGGGAGCTGTTTTTT
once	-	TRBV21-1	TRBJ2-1	CASSKTGTSGDNEQFF	TGTGCCAGCAGCAAGACCGGGACTAGCGGAGACAATGAGCAGTTCTTC
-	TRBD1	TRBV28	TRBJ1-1	CASTPGGGQGGPRAFF	TGTGCCAGCACCCCAGGGGGAGGACAGGGGGGCCCCCGAGCTTTCTTT
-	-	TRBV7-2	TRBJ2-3	CASSDQPAFGTDTQYF	TGTGCCAGCAGCGACCAACCGGCTTTTGGCACAGATACGCAGTATTTT
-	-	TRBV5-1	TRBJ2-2	CASQGQKITGELFF	TGCGCCAGCCAAGGACAGAAAATTACCGGGGAGCTGTTTTTT
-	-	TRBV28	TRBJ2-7	CASSFLSYEQYF	TGTGCCAGCAGTTTCCTCTCCTACGAGCAGTACTTC
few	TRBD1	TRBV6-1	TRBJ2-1	CASSEATGVEQFF	TGTGCCAGCAGTGAAGCCACAGGGGTCGAGCAGTTCTTC
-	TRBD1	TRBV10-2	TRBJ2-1	CASSEVIQGAEQFF	TGCGCCAGCAGTGAAGTCATACAGGGGGCTGAGCAGTTCTTC
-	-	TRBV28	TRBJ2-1	CASSLISFNEQFF	TGTGCCAGCAGTTTAATTAGCTTCAATGAGCAGTTCTTC
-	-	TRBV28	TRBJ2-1	CASSLRNTILRDEQFF	TGTGCCAGCAGTCTTCGAAACACTATCCTGAGGGATGAGCAGTTCTTC
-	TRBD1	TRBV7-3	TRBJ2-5	CASSLGRTGGFQETQYF	TGTGCCAGCAGCTTAGGCAGGACAGGGGGTTTCCAAGAGACCCAGTACTTC
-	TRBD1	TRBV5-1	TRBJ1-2	CASSLGDRGTNYGYTF	TGCGCCAGCAGCTTGGGGGACAGGGGTACTAACTATGGCTACACCTTC
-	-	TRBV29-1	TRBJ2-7	CSVEDRGRESYEQYF	TGCAGCGTTGAAGACCGGGGTCGGGAGTCCTACGAGCAGTACTTC
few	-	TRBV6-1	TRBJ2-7	CASREGTSPGEQYF	TGTGCCAGCAGGGAGGGAACCTCCCCCGGCGAGCAGTACTTC
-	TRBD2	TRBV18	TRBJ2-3	CASSPRLAKGTDTQYF	TGTGCCAGCTCACCCCGACTAGCGAAAGGGACAGATACGCAGTATTTT
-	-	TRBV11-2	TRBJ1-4	CASSLRRGFGEKLFF	TGTGCCAGCAGCTTGCGGAGGGGGTTCGGTGAAAAACTGTTTTTT
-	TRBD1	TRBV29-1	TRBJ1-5	CSVEQGVGQPQHF	TGCAGCGTTGAACAGGGGGTAGGTCAGCCCCAGCATTTT
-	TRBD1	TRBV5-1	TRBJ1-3	CASSRGQGASENTIYF	TGCGCCAGCAGCAGAGGACAGGGCGCCTCGGAAAACACCATATATTTT
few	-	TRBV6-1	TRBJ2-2	CASAGRGQYTGELFF	TGTGCCAGCGCGGGAAGGGGGCAGTACACCGGGGAGCTGTTTTTT
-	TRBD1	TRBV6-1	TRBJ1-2	CASSGGTGANYGYTF	TGTGCCAGCAGTGGGGGGACAGGGGCTAACTATGGCTACACCTTC
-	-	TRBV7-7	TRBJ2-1	CASSLWQNNEQFF	TGTGCTAGCAGCTTATGGCAGAACAATGAGCAGTTCTTC
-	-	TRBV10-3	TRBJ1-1	CAISELGNTEAFF	TGTGCCATCAGTGAACTGGGGAACACTGAAGCTTTCTTT
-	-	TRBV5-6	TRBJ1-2	CASSFRDDPEGYTF	TGTGCCAGCAGCTTCCGAGACGACCCCGAGGGCTACACCTTC
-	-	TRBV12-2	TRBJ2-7	CASRFYQGFCRSEQYF	TGTGCAAGTCGCTTTTACCAGGGGTTTTGTCGGTCTGAGCAGTACTTC
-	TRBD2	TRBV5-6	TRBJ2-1	CASSSGLAGIRNEQFF	TGTGCCAGCAGCTCGGGACTAGCGGGAATCCGCAATGAGCAGTTCTTC
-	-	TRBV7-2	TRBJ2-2	CASSPRGLGTGELFF	TGTGCCAGCAGCCCCCGGGGCCTGGGCACCGGGGAGCTGTTTTTT
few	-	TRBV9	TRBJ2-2	CASSVGTTYTGELFF	TGTGCCAGCAGCGTAGGAACCACGTACACCGGGGAGCTGTTTTTT
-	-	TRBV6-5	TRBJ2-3	CASWNGGTDTQYF	TGTGCCAGCTGGAACGGGGGCACAGATACGCAGTATTTT
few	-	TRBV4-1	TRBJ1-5	CASSQANVERRHQPQHF	TGCGCCAGCAGCCAAGCCAACGTGGAAAGACGGCATCAGCCCCAGCATTTT
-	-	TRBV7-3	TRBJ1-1	CASSPQGTNTEAFF	TGTGCCAGCAGCCCCCAGGGGACGAACACTGAAGCTTTCTTT
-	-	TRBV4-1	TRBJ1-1	CASSQTSTGPNTEAFF	TGCGCCAGCAGCCAGACATCGACAGGCCCCAACACTGAAGCTTTCTTT
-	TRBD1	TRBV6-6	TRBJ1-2	CASSLNRGGGYTF	TGTGCCAGCAGTTTAAACAGGGGTGGTGGCTACACCTTC
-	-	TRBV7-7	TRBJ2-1	CASSPDDYNEQFF	TGTGCTAGCAGCCCCGACGATTACAATGAGCAGTTCTTC
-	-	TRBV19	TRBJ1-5	CASSKGNQPQHF	TGTGCCAGTAGTAAGGGCAATCAGCCCCAGCATTTT
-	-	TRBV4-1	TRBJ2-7	CASSQVATPYEQYF	TGCGCCAGCAGCCAAGTTGCGACTCCCTACGAGCAGTACTTC
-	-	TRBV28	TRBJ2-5	CASSLVRPPGTQYF	TGTGCCAGCAGTTTAGTACGCCCGCCCGGGACCCAGTACTTC
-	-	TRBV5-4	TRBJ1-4	CASSSGRARATNEKLFF	TGTGCCAGCAGCTCCGGGCGCGCTAGGGCAACTAATGAAAAACTGTTTTTT
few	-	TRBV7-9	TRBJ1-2	CASSILDIRAYGYTF	TGTGCCAGCAGCATCCTCGATATCCGGGCCTATGGCTACACCTTC
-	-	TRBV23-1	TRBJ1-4	CASSQSGRAANEKLFF	TGCGCCAGCAGTCAATCCGGCAGGGCCGCTAATGAAAAACTGTTTTTT
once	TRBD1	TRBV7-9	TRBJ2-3	CASSPWDRASTQYF	TGTGCCAGCAGCCCCTGGGACAGGGCTTCCACGCAGTATTTT
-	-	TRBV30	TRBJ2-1	CAWSVGAGSYNEQFF	TGTGCCTGGAGTGTTGGAGCGGGTTCCTACAATGAGCAGTTCTTC
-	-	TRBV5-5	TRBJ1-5	CASSLGQTGDQPQHF	TGTGCCAGCAGCTTGGGACAGACGGGCGATCAGCCCCAGCATTTT